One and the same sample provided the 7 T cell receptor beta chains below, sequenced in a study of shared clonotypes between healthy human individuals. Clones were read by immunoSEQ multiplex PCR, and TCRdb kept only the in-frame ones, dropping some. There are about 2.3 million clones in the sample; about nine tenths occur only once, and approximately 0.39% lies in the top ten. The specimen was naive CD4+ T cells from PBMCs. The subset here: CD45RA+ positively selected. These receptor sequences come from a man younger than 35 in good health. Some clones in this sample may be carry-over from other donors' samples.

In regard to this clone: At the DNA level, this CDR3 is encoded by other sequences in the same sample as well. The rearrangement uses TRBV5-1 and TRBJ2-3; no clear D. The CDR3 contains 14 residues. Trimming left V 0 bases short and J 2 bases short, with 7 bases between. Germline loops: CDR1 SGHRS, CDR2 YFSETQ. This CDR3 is CASSLGLATDTQYF. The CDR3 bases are TGCGCCAGCAGCTTGGGACTGGCCACAGATACGCAGTATTTT.

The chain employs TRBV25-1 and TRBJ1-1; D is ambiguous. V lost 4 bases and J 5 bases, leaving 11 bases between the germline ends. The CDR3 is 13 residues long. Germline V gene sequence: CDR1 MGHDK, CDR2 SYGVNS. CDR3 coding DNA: TGTGCCAGCAGTGCAAATTTAGGGACTGAAGCTTTCTTT. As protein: CASSANLGTEAFF.

The CDR3 here is CASSLRTASNTEAFF. In nucleotides, the CDR3 is TGTGCCAGCAGCTTGAGGACAGCCTCGAACACTGAAGCTTTCTTT. V and J are TRBV5-5 and TRBJ1-1, with D possibly TRBD1 on 6 matching bases. Trimming stripped 1 base from V and 1 base from J, with 11 bases between. Germline CDR1 reads SGHKS; CDR2 reads YYEKEE (reference sequence). The CDR3 covers 15 residues.

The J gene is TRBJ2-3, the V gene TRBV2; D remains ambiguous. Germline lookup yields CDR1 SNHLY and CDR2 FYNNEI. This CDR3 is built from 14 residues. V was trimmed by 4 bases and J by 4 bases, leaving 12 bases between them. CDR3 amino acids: CASSAAGRPDTQYF. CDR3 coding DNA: TGTGCCAGCAGTGCAGCCGGCCGACCAGATACGCAGTATTTT.

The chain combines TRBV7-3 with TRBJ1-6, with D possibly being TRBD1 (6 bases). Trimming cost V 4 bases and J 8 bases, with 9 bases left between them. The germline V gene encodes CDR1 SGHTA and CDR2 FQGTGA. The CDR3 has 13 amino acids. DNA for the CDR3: TGTGCCAGCAGCTCGGACAGCCATTCACCCCTCCACTTT. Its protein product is CASSSDSHSPLHF. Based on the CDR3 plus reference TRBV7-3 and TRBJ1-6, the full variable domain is GAGVSQTPSNKVTEKGKYVELRCDPISGHTALYWYRQSLGQGPEFLIYFQGTGAADDSGLPNDRFFAVRPEGSVSTLKIQRTERGDSAVYLCASSSDSHSPLHFGNGTRLTVT.

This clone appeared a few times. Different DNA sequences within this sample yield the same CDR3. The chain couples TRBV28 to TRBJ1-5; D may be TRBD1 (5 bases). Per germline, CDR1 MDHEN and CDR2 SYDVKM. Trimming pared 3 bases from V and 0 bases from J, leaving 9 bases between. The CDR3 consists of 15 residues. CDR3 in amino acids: CASSFPRVSNQPQHF. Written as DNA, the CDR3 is TGTGCCAGCAGTTTTCCCAGGGTTAGCAATCAGCCCCAGCATTTT.

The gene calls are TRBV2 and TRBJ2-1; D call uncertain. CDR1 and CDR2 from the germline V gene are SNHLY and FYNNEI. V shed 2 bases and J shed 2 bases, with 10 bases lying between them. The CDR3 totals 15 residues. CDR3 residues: CASSEIGVAYNEQFF. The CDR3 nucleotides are TGTGCCAGCAGTGAAATTGGAGTGGCCTACAATGAGCAGTTCTTC. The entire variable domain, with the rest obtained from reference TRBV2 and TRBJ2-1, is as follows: EPEVTQTPSHQVTQMGQEVILRCVPISNHLYFYWYRQILGQKVEFLVSFYNNEISEKSEIFDDQFSVERPDGSNFTLKIRSTKLEDSAMYFCASSEIGVAYNEQFFGPGTRLTVL.